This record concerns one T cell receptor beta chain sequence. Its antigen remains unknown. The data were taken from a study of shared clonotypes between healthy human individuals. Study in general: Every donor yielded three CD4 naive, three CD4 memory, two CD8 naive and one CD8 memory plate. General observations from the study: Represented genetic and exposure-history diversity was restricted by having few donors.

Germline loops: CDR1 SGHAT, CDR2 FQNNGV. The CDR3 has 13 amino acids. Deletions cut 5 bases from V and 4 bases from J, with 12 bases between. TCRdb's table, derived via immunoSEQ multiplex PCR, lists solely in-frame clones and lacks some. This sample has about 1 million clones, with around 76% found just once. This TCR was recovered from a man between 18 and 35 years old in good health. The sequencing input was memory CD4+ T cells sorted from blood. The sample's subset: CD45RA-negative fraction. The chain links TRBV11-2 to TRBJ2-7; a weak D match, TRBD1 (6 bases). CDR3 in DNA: TGTGCCAGCAGCGGCAGGGGTGGGTACGAGCAGTACTTC. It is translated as CASSGRGGYEQYF.